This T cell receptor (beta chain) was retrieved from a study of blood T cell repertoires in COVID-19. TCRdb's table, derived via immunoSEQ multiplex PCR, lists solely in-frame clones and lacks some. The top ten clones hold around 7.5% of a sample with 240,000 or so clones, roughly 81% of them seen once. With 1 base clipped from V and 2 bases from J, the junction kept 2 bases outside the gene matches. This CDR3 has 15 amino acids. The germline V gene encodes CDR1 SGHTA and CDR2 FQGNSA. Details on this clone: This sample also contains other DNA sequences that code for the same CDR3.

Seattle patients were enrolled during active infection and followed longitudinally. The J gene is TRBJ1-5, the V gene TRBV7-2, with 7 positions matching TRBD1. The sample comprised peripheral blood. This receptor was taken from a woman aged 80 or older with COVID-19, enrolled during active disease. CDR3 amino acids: CASSLVGTGNQPQHF. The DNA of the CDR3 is TGTGCCAGCAGCTTAGTCGGGACAGGCAATCAGCCCCAGCATTTT.